Listed below are T cell receptor beta chains from one sample, sequenced in a study of cytomegalovirus exposure and HLA in healthy donors. Measured with immunoSEQ multiplex PCR; TCRdb has only the in-frame clones, and not every one. The sample holds fewer than 400,000 clones, approximately 90% seen once. Sequences were obtained from PBMCs. Source of these receptors: a woman aged 18-29 years in good health and CMV-seronegative. The conserved cysteine and the conserved F or W are not part of the CDR3 here.

v_call	j_call	cdr3_aa
TRBV29-1	TRBJ2-7	SVVVHSYEQY
TRBV9	TRBJ2-3	ASSIGTSEPDTQY
TRBV2	TRBJ2-7	ASSEVSRVSSYEQY
TRBV18	TRBJ1-5	ASSPLDSRIVGQPQH
TRBV5-6	TRBJ1-5	ASSYKNSNQPQH
TRBV28	TRBJ1-2	ASSFPAGRGYT
TRBV29-1	TRBJ1-4	SVVLSEKLF
TRBV4-3	TRBJ2-3	ASSQDSRGVGDTQY
TRBV27	TRBJ1-5	ASSLSGQAGGQPQH
TRBV2	TRBJ1-2	ASRGGQSTNYGYT
TRBV11-2	TRBJ2-5	ASSLEGSQETQY
TRBV28	TRBJ2-7	ASSLRIIRDRGKIAYEQY
TRBV2	TRBJ2-3	ASSEEGGQVTDTQY
TRBV4-1	TRBJ2-5	ASSQVGLQETQY
TRBV4-1	TRBJ2-3	ASSRAGLAGDTQY
TRBV5-1	TRBJ1-1	ASSSSRQGAEAF
TRBV9	TRBJ2-1	ASSPEGGQSSYNEQF
TRBV7-8	TRBJ1-1	ASSLSLDTSKAF
TRBV28	TRBJ2-1	ASGENEQF
TRBV9	TRBJ2-6	ASSPHSGANVLT
TRBV2	TRBJ1-4	ASSGDSEKLF
TRBV5-6	TRBJ2-7	ASSSKLSGLAGSEQY
TRBV19	TRBJ2-1	ASSLEPREALLNEQF
TRBV25-1	TRBJ2-2	ASRGQGGPGELF
TRBV7-8	TRBJ2-7	ASSLARFRLAAYEQY
TRBV10-3	TRBJ2-7	AITPGQGAGEQY
TRBV6-5	TRBJ2-1	ASSYSFDLAYNEQF
TRBV10-3	TRBJ2-7	AITSRGVSYEQY
TRBV12-5	TRBJ2-3	ASGLLVTDTQY
TRBV6-5	TRBJ2-7	ASSIGTGYEQY
TRBV21-1	TRBJ2-1	ARRRTSGSSGWNEQF
TRBV28	TRBJ2-6	ASSLKRLFDPSGANVLT
TRBV7-9	TRBJ2-5	ASSPPGGTAQETQY
TRBV6-5	TRBJ2-1	ASSSGTSGSYYEQF
TRBV14	TRBJ2-3	ASSLLYSRDTDTQY
TRBV25-1	TRBJ2-1	ASSEHRAHEQF
TRBV11-2	TRBJ1-2	ASRNPTENYGYT
TRBV4-1	TRBJ2-7	ASSQDKGQSYEQY
TRBV27	TRBJ2-3	ASSPRQKDTQY
TRBV9	TRBJ2-7	ASSVAEGRSYEQY
TRBV15	TRBJ1-3	ATSSGMSPGNTIY
TRBV5-4	TRBJ2-1	ASSSMASGILSEQF
TRBV6-5	TRBJ2-7	ASRTGAYEQY
TRBV2	TRBJ1-4	ASKRETGANEKLF
TRBV19	TRBJ2-7	ASSTSGGFYEQY
TRBV4-1	TRBJ2-7	ASSPAGQGAYEQY
TRBV18	TRBJ1-2	ASSPAGTHGYT
TRBV18	TRBJ1-1	ASSPGLTGLEAF
TRBV7-2	TRBJ2-7	ASSPPHEVYEQY
TRBV4-3	TRBJ2-2	ASSQEGGSGNTGELF